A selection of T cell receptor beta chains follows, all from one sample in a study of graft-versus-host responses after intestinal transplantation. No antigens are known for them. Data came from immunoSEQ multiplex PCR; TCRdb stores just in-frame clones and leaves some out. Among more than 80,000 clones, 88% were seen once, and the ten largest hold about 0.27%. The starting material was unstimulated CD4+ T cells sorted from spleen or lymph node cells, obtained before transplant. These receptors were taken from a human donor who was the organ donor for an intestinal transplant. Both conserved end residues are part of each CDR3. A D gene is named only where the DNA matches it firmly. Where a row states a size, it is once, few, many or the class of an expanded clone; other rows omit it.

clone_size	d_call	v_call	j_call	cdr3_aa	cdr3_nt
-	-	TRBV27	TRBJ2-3	CASSSRDRRVDTQYF	TGTGCCAGCAGTTCGCGCGACAGAAGGGTGGATACGCAGTATTTT
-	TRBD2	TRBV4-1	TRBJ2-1	CASSRAGGYNEQFF	TGCGCCAGCAGCCGAGCGGGGGGGTACAATGAGCAGTTCTTC
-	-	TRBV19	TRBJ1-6	CASTIGGNRDSPLHF	TGTGCCAGTACCATCGGGGGAAATCGGGATTCACCCCTCCACTTT
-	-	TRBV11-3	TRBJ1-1	CASGRGGTEAFF	TGTGCCAGCGGACGGGGAGGGACTGAAGCTTTCTTT
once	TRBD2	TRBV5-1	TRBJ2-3	CASSLRVSGGPDTQYF	TGCGCCAGCAGCTTGCGGGTTAGCGGGGGGCCAGATACGCAGTATTTT
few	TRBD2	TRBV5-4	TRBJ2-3	CASREGLADNTDTQYF	TGTGCCAGCAGGGAGGGACTAGCGGACAACACAGATACGCAGTATTTT
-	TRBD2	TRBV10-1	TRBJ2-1	CASSPSGLMTYNEQFF	TGCGCCAGCAGCCCTAGCGGCTTAATGACCTACAATGAGCAGTTCTTC
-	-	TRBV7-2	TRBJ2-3	CASSLGGLTGDTQYF	TGTGCCAGCAGCTTAGGGGGGCTGACCGGAGATACGCAGTATTTT
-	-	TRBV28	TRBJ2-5	CASSLWRETQYF	TGTGCCAGCAGTTTGTGGAGAGAGACCCAGTACTTC
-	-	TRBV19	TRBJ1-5	CASSPERNQPQHF	TGTGCCAGTAGCCCCGAGCGCAATCAGCCCCAGCATTTT
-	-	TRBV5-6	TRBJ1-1	CASTMSGGGSEAFF	TGTGCCAGCACCATGAGCGGGGGCGGGAGTGAAGCTTTCTTT
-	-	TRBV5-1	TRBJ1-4	CASSSGGAVLATNEKLFF	TGCGCCAGCAGCTCTGGGGGGGCGGTACTTGCAACTAATGAAAAACTGTTTTTT
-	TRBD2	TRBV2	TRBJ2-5	CASSEGGGASKTQYF	TGTGCCAGCAGTGAGGGCGGGGGGGCCTCGAAGACCCAGTACTTC
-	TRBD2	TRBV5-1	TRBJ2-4	CASSRLAGRNIQYF	TGCGCCAGCAGCCGGCTAGCGGGACGGAACATTCAGTACTTC
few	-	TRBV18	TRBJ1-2	CASSPREPGGYTF	TGTGCCAGCTCACCACGAGAGCCGGGAGGCTACACCTTC
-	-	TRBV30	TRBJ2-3	CAWTPAGLISTDTQYF	TGTGCCTGGACCCCGGCGGGGCTGATTAGCACAGATACGCAGTATTTT
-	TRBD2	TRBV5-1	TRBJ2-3	CASSLVASGNTDTQYF	TGCGCCAGCAGCTTGGTGGCTAGCGGCAACACAGATACGCAGTATTTT
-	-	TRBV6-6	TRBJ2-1	CASSQTGSNEQFF	TGTGCCAGCAGTCAAACAGGGAGCAATGAGCAGTTCTTC
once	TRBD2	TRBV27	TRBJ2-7	CASTRAPGGLGEQYF	TGTGCCAGCACCAGGGCCCCGGGAGGACTTGGGGAGCAGTACTTC
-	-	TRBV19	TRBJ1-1	CASSIGQPNTEAFF	TGTGCCAGTAGTATAGGACAGCCGAACACTGAAGCTTTCTTT
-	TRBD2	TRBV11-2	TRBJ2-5	CASSPEGLAGRQETQYF	TGTGCCAGCAGCCCCGAGGGACTAGCGGGACGCCAAGAGACCCAGTACTTC
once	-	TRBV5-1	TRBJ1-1	CASSLAGGSGNTEAFF	TGCGCCAGCAGCTTGGCGGGGGGATCGGGGAACACTGAAGCTTTCTTT
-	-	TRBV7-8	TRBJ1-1	CASGSQARRGTEAFF	TGTGCCAGCGGGAGTCAGGCACGACGGGGCACTGAAGCTTTCTTT
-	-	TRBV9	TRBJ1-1	CASSPRTANTEAFF	TGTGCCAGCAGCCCCCGGACAGCGAACACTGAAGCTTTCTTT
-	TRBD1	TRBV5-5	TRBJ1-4	CASSVNPTGFNEKLFF	TGTGCCAGCAGCGTAAACCCGACAGGGTTTAATGAAAAACTGTTTTTT
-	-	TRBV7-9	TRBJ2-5	CASAPGGFGETQYF	TGTGCCAGCGCCCCAGGGGGGTTTGGGGAGACCCAGTACTTC
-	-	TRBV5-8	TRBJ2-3	CASRHPGGDTQYF	TGTGCCAGCAGGCACCCCGGGGGAGATACGCAGTATTTT
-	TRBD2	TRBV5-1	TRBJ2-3	CASSVLRPGLAGAAGTDTQYF	TGCGCCAGCAGCGTATTAAGACCGGGACTAGCGGGGGCGGCGGGGACAGATACGCAGTATTTT
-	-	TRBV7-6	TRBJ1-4	CASSLAGAGAKLFF	TGTGCCAGCAGCTTAGCAGGGGCTGGGGCAAAACTGTTTTTT
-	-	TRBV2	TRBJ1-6	CASSEEGGSPLHF	TGTGCCAGCAGTGAGGAGGGAGGGTCACCCCTCCACTTT
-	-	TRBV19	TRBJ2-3	CASSISRLDSAQYF	TGTGCCAGTAGTATTAGCCGACTGGATTCCGCGCAGTATTTT
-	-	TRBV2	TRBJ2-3	CASRGGPDTQYF	TGTGCCTCCCGAGGGGGTCCAGATACGCAGTATTTT
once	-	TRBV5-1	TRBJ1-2	CASSLDRRKAQSHGYTF	TGCGCCAGCAGCTTGGACAGGCGAAAGGCCCAATCGCATGGCTACACCTTC
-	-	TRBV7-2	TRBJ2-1	CASSLAVTRHNEQFF	TGTGCCAGCAGCTTAGCTGTGACTAGGCACAATGAGCAGTTCTTC
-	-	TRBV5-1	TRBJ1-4	CASSLVLPGYVEKLFF	TGCGCCAGCAGCTTGGTACTTCCAGGGTATGTCGAAAAACTGTTTTTT
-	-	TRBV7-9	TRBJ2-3	CASSLGRAGWGTDTQYF	TGTGCCAGCAGCCTAGGACGGGCGGGTTGGGGAACAGATACGCAGTATTTT
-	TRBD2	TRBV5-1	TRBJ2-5	CASSPSRGGRETQYF	TGCGCCAGCAGCCCTTCCCGCGGGGGTCGGGAGACCCAGTACTTC
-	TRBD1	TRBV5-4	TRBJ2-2	CASSPDRETGELFF	TGTGCCAGCAGCCCGGACAGGGAGACCGGGGAGCTGTTTTTT
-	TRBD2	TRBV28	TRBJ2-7	CASRFSGSLYEQYF	TGTGCCAGCAGGTTTAGCGGGAGCCTCTACGAGCAGTACTTC
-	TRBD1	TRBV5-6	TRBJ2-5	CASSLGDRIQETQYF	TGTGCCAGCAGCTTGGGGGACAGGATCCAAGAGACCCAGTACTTC
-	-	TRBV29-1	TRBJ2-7	CSVTPQAGEQYF	TGCAGCGTGACACCCCAGGCGGGCGAGCAGTACTTC
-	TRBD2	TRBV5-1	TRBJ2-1	CASSYGLAGGDEQFF	TGCGCCAGCAGCTACGGACTAGCGGGAGGGGATGAGCAGTTCTTC
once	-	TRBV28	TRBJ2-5	CASSFEFLETQYF	TGTGCCAGCAGTTTTGAGTTTTTGGAGACCCAGTACTTC
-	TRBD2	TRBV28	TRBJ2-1	CASSLGTSGSSEQFF	TGTGCCAGCAGTTTGGGGACTAGCGGGAGTAGTGAGCAGTTCTTC
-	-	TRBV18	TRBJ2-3	CASSPPSVAVDTQYF	TGTGCCAGCTCACCACCAAGTGTGGCGGTCGATACGCAGTATTTT
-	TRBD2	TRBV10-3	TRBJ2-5	CAISATSGVQETQYF	TGTGCCATCAGTGCGACTAGCGGGGTGCAAGAGACCCAGTACTTC
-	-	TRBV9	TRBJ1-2	CASSRGETGGYTF	TGTGCCAGCAGCCGCGGAGAAACGGGGGGCTACACCTTC
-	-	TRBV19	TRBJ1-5	CASNTGSGGNQPQHF	TGTGCCAGCAATACAGGGTCTGGGGGCAATCAGCCCCAGCATTTT
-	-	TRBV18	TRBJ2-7	CASSPGVPGYEQYF	TGTGCCAGCTCACCCGGGGTGCCGGGGTACGAGCAGTACTTC
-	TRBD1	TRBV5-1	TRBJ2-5	CASRQGAGETQYF	TGCGCCAGCCGACAGGGGGCGGGAGAGACCCAGTACTTC
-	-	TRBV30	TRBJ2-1	CAWSLGQQSLYNEQFF	TGTGCCTGGAGTCTGGGCCAGCAGTCTCTATACAATGAGCAGTTCTTC
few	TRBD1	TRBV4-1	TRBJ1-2	CASREQGTANYGYTF	TGCGCCAGCCGCGAACAGGGGACCGCTAACTATGGCTACACCTTC
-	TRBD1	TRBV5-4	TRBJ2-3	CASSLGGARGPRTDTQYF	TGTGCCAGCAGCTTGGGAGGGGCCAGGGGGCCCCGCACAGATACGCAGTATTTT
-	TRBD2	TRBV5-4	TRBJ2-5	CASSSLAGGETQYF	TGTGCCAGCAGCTCGTTAGCGGGGGGGGAGACCCAGTACTTC
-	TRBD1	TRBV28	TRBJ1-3	CASSSISIRGRNTIYF	TGTGCCAGCAGTTCGATTTCGATCAGGGGGCGCAACACCATATATTTT
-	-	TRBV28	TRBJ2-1	CACRGNNEQFF	TGTGCCTGCCGGGGGAACAATGAGCAGTTCTTC
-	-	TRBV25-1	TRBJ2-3	CASRRAGADTQYF	TGTGCCAGCAGGAGAGCAGGGGCAGATACGCAGTATTTT
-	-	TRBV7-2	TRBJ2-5	CASSVLPRQGGGETQYF	TGTGCCAGCAGCGTACTACCTAGACAGGGAGGAGGAGAGACCCAGTACTTC
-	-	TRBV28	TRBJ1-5	CASSLPGLGRGVPQHF	TGTGCCAGCAGTTTACCAGGGCTCGGGCGGGGGGTGCCCCAGCATTTT
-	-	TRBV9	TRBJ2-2	CASRTGGANTGELFF	TGTGCTTCCCGGACGGGCGGGGCAAACACCGGGGAGCTGTTTTTT